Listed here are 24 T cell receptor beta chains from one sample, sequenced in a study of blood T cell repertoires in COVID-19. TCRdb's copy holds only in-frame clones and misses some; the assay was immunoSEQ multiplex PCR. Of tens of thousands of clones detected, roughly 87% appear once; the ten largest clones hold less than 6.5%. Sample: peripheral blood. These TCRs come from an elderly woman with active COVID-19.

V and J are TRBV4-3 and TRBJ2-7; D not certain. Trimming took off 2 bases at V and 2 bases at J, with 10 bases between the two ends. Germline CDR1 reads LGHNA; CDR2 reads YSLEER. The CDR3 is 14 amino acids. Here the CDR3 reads CASSQRRGPYEQYF. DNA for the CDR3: TGCGCCAGCAGCCAAAGGCGCGGCCCCTACGAGCAGTACTTC.

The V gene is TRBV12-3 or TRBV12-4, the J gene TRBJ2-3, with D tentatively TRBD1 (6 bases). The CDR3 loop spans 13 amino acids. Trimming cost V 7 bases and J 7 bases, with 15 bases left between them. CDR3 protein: CASTPGARYTQYF. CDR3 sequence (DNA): TGTGCCAGCACCCCAGGGGCGCGATATACGCAGTATTTT.

CDR3 DNA: TGTGCCAGCACCTCCCCCGGCAGGGGGGACACTGAAGCTTTCTTT. Amino acid sequence: CASTSPGRGDTEAFF. The genes are TRBV21-1 and TRBJ1-1; TRBD1, the table's D call, was not compared with the DNA. TRBV21-1 is a pseudogene segment. The CDR3 covers 15 residues.

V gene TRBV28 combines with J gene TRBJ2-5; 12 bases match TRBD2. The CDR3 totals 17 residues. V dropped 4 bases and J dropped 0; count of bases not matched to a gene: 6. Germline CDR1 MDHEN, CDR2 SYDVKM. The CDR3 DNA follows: TGTGCCAGCAGTTCCCGGACTAGCGGGGTGTACCAAGAGACCCAGTACTTC. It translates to CASSSRTSGVYQETQYF.

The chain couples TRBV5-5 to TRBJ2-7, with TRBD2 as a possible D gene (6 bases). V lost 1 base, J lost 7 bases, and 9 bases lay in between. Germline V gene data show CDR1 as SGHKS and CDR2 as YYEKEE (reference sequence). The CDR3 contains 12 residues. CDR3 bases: TGTGCCAGCAGCTTGAAAGGAGGGGAGCAGTACTTC. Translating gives CASSLKGGEQYF.

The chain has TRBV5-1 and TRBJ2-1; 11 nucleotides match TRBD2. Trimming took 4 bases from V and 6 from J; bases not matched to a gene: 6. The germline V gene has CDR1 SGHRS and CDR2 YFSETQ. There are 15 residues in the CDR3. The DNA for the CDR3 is TGCGCCAGCAGCGGCGGAGGGACTAGCGGCAATGAGCAGTTCTTC. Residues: CASSGGGTSGNEQFF.

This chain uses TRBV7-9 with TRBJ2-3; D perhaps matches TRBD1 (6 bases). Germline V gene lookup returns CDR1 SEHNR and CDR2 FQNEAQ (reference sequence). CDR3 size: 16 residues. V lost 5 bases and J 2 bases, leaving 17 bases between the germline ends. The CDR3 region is CASSTKTGTITDTQYF. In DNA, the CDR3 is TGTGCCAGCAGCACTAAGACCGGGACAATCACAGATACGCAGTATTTT.

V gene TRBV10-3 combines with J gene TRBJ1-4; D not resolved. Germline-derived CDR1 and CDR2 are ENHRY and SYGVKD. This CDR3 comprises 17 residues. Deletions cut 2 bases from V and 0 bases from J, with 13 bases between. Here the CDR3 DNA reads TGTGCCATCAGTGAGAAGTTTGCTAGTACAACTAATGAAAAACTGTTTTTT. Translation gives CAISEKFASTTNEKLFF.

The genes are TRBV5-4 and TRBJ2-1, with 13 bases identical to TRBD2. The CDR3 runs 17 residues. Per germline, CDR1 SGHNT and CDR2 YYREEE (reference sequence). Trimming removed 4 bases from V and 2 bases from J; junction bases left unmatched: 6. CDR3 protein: CASSPGTSGNTYNEQFF. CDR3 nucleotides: TGTGCCAGCAGCCCAGGGACTAGCGGGAATACCTACAATGAGCAGTTCTTC. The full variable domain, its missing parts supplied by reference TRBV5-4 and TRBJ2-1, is ETGVTQSPTHLIKTRGQQVTLRCSSQSGHNTVSWYQQALGQGPQFIFQYYREEENGRGNFPPRFSGLQFPNYSSELNVNALELDDSALYLCASSPGTSGNTYNEQFFGPGTRLTVL.

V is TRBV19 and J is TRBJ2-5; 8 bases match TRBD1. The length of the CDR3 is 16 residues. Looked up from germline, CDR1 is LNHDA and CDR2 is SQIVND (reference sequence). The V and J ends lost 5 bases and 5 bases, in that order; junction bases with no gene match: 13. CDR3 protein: CASSLRTGMVGETQYF. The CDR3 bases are TGTGCCAGTAGTCTCCGGACAGGGATGGTTGGGGAGACCCAGTACTTC. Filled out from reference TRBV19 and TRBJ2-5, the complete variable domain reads DGGITQSPKYLFRKEGQNVTLSCEQNLNHDAMYWYRQDPGQGLRLIYYSQIVNDFQKGDIAEGYSVSREKKESFPLTVTSAQKNPTAFYLCASSLRTGMVGETQYFGPGTRLLVL.

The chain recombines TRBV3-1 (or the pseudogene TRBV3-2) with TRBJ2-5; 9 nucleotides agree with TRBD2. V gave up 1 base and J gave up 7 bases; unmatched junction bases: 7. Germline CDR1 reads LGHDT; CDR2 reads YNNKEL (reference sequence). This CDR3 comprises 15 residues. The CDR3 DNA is TGTGCCAGCAGCCAAGCGGCTAGCGGGGTGCGGACCCAGTACTTC. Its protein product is CASSQAASGVRTQYF.

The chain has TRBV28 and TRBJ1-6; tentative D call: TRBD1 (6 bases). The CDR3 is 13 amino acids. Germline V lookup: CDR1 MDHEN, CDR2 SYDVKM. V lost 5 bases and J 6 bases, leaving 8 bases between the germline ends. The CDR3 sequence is CASSQDSNSPLHF. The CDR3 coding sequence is TGTGCCAGCAGTCAGGACAGTAATTCACCCCTCCACTTT.

The CDR3 reads CASSRGLAGGPPLV. CDR3 in DNA: TGTGCCAGCAGCCGTGGACTAGCGGGAGGCCCTCCTCTCGTC. The chain links TRBV3-1 (or the pseudogene TRBV3-2) to TRBJ2-7; 14 bases line up with TRBD2. CDR1 is LGHDT and CDR2 is YNNKEL in the germline V gene (reference sequence). The CDR3 consists of 14 residues.

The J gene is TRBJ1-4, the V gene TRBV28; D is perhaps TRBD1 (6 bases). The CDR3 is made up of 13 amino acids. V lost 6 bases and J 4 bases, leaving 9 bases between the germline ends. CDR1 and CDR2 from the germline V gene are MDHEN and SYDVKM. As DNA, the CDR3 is TGTGCCAGCAGCGGACAGATTAATGAAAAACTGTTTTTT. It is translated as CASSGQINEKLFF.

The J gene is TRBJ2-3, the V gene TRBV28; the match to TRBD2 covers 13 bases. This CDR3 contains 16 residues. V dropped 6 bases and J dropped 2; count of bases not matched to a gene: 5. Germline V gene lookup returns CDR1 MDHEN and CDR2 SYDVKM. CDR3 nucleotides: TGTGCCAGCAGGGAGGGACTAGCGGGGACCACAGATACGCAGTATTTT. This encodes CASREGLAGTTDTQYF. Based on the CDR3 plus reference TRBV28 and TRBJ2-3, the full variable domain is DVKVTQSSRYLVKRTGEKVFLECVQDMDHENMFWYRQDPGLGLRLIYFSYDVKMKEKGDIPEGYSVSREKKERFSLILESASTNQTSMYLCASREGLAGTTDTQYFGPGTRLTVL.

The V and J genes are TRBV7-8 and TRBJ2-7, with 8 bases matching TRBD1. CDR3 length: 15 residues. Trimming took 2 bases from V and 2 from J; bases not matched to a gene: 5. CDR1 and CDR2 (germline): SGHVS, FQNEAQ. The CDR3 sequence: CASSLTWTGTYEQYF. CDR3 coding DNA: TGTGCCAGCAGCTTAACCTGGACAGGGACCTACGAGCAGTACTTC.

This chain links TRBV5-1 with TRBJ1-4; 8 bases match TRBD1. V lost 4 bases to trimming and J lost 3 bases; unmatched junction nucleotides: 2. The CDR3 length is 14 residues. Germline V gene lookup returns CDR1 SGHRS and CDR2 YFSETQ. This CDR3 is CASSRTGSNEKLFF. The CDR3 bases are TGCGCCAGCAGCCGGACAGGGTCTAATGAAAAACTGTTTTTT.

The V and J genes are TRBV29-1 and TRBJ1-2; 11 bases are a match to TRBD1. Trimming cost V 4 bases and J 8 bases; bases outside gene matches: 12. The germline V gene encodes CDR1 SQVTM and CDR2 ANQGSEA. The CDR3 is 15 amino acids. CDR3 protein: CSVARGQGDVWGYTF. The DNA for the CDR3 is TGCAGCGTTGCTCGGGGACAGGGGGACGTATGGGGCTACACCTTC. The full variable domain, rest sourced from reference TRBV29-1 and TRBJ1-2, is SAVISQKPSRDICQRGTSLTIQCQVDSQVTMMFWYRQQPGQSLTLIATANQGSEATYESGFVIDKFPISRPNLTFSTLTVSNMSPEDSSIYLCSVARGQGDVWGYTFGSGTRLTVV.

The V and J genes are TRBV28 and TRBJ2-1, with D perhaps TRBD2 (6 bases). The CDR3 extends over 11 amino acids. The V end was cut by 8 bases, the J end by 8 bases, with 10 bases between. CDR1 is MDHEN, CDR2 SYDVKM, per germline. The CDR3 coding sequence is TGTGCCAGCTCGACTAGGGATGAGCAGTTCTTC. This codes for CASSTRDEQFF. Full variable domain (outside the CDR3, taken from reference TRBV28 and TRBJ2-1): DVKVTQSSRYLVKRTGEKVFLECVQDMDHENMFWYRQDPGLGLRLIYFSYDVKMKEKGDIPEGYSVSREKKERFSLILESASTNQTSMYLCASSTRDEQFFGPGTRLTVL.

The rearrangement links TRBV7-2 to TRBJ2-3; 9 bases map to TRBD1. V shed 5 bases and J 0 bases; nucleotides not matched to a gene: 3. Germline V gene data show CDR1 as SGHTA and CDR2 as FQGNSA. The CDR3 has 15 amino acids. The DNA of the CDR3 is TGTGCCAGCAGCAGGACAGGGGTCAGCACAGATACGCAGTATTTT. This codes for CASSRTGVSTDTQYF.

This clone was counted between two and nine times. CDR3 sequence (DNA): TGTGCCAGCAGCGCAACAGTGAACACTGAAGCTTTCTTT. Its translation: CASSATVNTEAFF. This sequence joins TRBV7-2 and TRBJ1-1; D is undetermined. The CDR3 is made up of 13 amino acids. V was trimmed by 5 bases and J by 0 bases, leaving 7 bases between them. Germline V lookup: CDR1 SGHTA, CDR2 FQGNSA.

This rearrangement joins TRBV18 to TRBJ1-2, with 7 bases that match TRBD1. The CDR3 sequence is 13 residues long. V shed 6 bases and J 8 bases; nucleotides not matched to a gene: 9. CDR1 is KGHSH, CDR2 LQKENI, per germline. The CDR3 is CASSPGTDSGYTF. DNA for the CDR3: TGTGCCAGCTCGCCCGGGACAGACTCCGGCTACACCTTC.

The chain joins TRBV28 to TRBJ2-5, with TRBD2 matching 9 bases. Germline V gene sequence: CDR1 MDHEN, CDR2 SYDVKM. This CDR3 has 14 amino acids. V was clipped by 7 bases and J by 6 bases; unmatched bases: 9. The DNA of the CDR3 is TGTGCCAGCACCCTTAGCGGGAGTTTGAAGACCCAGTACTTC. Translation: CASTLSGSLKTQYF.

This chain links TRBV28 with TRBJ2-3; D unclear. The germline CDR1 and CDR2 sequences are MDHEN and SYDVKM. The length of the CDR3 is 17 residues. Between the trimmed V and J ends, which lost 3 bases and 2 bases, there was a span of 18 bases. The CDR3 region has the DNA TGTGCCAGCAGTTTGGGTTTAATACAGAAACCCACAGATACGCAGTATTTT. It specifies CASSLGLIQKPTDTQYF.